The 32 T cell receptor beta chains presented below share a single source sample, sequenced in a study of blood T cell repertoires in COVID-19. This table comes from immunoSEQ multiplex PCR, and its TCRdb copy is limited to in-frame clones, with some not included. The sample records a few hundred thousand clones, approximately 87% being singletons. Sequenced: PBMCs or T cells enriched from blood (not recorded which). The source is a woman between 50 and 59 years old who had recovered from COVID-19.

The chain carries TRBV6-2 or TRBV6-3 and TRBJ1-1, with no clear D. The V gene's germline CDR1 is MNHEY and CDR2 SVGEGT. The CDR3 has 16 amino acids. Trimming removed 4 bases at V and 0 bases at J, with 15 bases between. The DNA for the CDR3 is TGTGCCAGCAGTTGGGCCGTTGGGCAGGTGAACACTGAAGCTTTCTTT. As protein: CASSWAVGQVNTEAFF.

This clone has a single count. The chain combines TRBV2 with TRBJ2-5; maybe TRBD1 (6 bases). This CDR3 has 12 amino acids. The V end was cut by 4 bases, the J end by 5 bases, with 8 bases between. CDR1 and CDR2 (germline): SNHLY, FYNNEI. The CDR3 spells CASSGQAETQYF. The CDR3 DNA is TGTGCCAGCAGTGGACAGGCCGAGACCCAGTACTTC.

The CDR3 is CASSLPGTGFEKLFF. CDR3 DNA: TGTGCCAGCAGTTTACCCGGGACAGGGTTCGAAAAACTGTTTTTT. The chain recombines TRBV28 with TRBJ1-4; 9 bases match TRBD1. The V gene end was trimmed by 2 bases and the J gene end by 8 bases; junction bases not matched to a gene: 6. Germline V gene sequence: CDR1 MDHEN, CDR2 SYDVKM. The CDR3 is made up of 15 amino acids.

This CDR3 is CASSPGVQSGYTF. For the CDR3, the DNA is TGTGCCAGCAGCCCAGGGGTCCAGTCGGGCTACACCTTC. This chain connects TRBV7-2 to TRBJ1-2, with D perhaps matching TRBD1 (6 bases). Germline values: CDR1 SGHTA, CDR2 FQGNSA. Trimming shortened V by 5 bases and J by 8 bases, and 15 bases separated the two germline ends. The CDR3 spans 13 residues.

The J gene is TRBJ1-6, the V gene TRBV13; no clear D gene. This CDR3 is 12 amino acids long. Trimming shortened V by 1 base and J by 10 bases, and 5 bases separated the two germline ends. Looked up from germline, CDR1 is PRHDT and CDR2 is FYEKMQ (reference sequence). For the CDR3, the DNA is TGTGCCAGCAGCTTAGAGGAGTCACCCCTCCACTTT. Its protein is CASSLEESPLHF.

V usage is TRBV10-3 and J usage is TRBJ2-2; TRBD1 aligns across 8 bases. The CDR3 runs 18 residues. V shed 3 bases and J 3 bases; nucleotides not matched to a gene: 12. Germline V lookup: CDR1 ENHRY, CDR2 SYGVKD. CDR3 sequence reads: CAISDPSRQGAHTGELFF. CDR3 sequence (DNA): TGTGCCATCAGTGATCCTTCCCGGCAGGGGGCGCACACCGGGGAGCTGTTTTTT.

V is TRBV6-5 and J is TRBJ1-2; 7 nucleotides match TRBD1. The CDR3 is made up of 14 amino acids. J was trimmed by 1 base and V by 6 bases; bases with no gene match: 5. CDR1 is MNHEY, CDR2 SVGAGI, per germline. DNA of the CDR3: TGTGCCAGCAGGGCCAGGGGGGTTAACTATGGCTACACCTTC. Its protein product is CASRARGVNYGYTF.

Here the CDR3 reads CASSLAGGPYEQYF. The DNA of the CDR3 is TGTGCCAGCAGCTTAGCGGGGGGCCCCTACGAGCAGTACTTC. The chain carries TRBV13 and TRBJ2-7; TRBD2 is a possible D gene (7 bases). The germline V gene has CDR1 PRHDT and CDR2 FYEKMQ (reference sequence). The V end lost 1 base, the J end lost 2 bases, and 9 bases lay between the germline ends. The CDR3 contains 14 residues. The full variable domain, its missing parts supplied by reference TRBV13 and TRBJ2-7, is AAGVIQSPRHLIKEKRETATLKCYPIPRHDTVYWYQQGPGQDPQFLISFYEKMQSDKGSIPDRFSAQQFSDYHSELNMSSLELGDSALYFCASSLAGGPYEQYFGPGTRLTVT.

J is TRBJ2-3 and V is TRBV6-5, with unresolved D. The CDR3 has 12 residues. Trimming removed 5 bases from V and 3 bases from J, with 6 bases in between. CDR1 and CDR2 (germline): MNHEY, SVGAGI. Written as DNA, the CDR3 is TGTGCCAGCAGTACTAATACAGATACGCAGTATTTT. Translated, it gives CASSTNTDTQYF.

This clone was recorded only once. The V and J genes are TRBV11-2 and TRBJ1-1, with TRBD1 identical over 7 bases. Unmatched junction bases numbered 6, after V lost 3 bases and J lost 8 bases. The CDR3 extends over 13 amino acids. Germline CDR1 and CDR2: SGHAT and FQNNGV. The CDR3: CASSFYRGLEAFF. The CDR3 region has the DNA TGTGCCAGCAGCTTCTACAGGGGCCTCGAAGCTTTCTTT.

At least ten counts were recorded for this clone. CDR3 sequence (DNA): TGTGCCAGCAGCCTACAGGGGCCCGGGCAGCCCCAGCATTTT. Translating it yields CASSLQGPGQPQHF. V usage is TRBV7-6 and J usage is TRBJ1-5, with TRBD1 matching over 7 bases. The junction had 8 bases not matched to a gene; V was cut back by 5 bases and J by 7 bases. The CDR3 extends over 14 amino acids. Germline CDR1 SGHVS, CDR2 FNYEAQ.

CDR3 nucleotide sequence: TGTGCCAGCAGCTTAGATTTCGGGACAAGAAATTCACCCCTCCACTTT. This gives the protein CASSLDFGTRNSPLHF. The chain couples TRBV7-2 to TRBJ1-6; the D gene is possibly TRBD1 (6 bases). V lost 1 base, J lost 7 bases, and 14 bases lay in between. CDR3 length: 16 residues. The germline gives CDR1 SGHTA, CDR2 FQGNSA. Full variable domain (rest looked up from reference TRBV7-2 and TRBJ1-6): GAGVSQSPSNKVTEKGKDVELRCDPISGHTALYWYRQSLGQGLEFLIYFQGNSAPDKSGLPSDRFSAERTGGSVSTLTIQRTQQEDSAVYLCASSLDFGTRNSPLHFGNGTRLTVT.

This clone was detected only a few times. The chain couples TRBV3-1 (or the pseudogene TRBV3-2) to TRBJ1-2, with D perhaps TRBD1 (6 bases). Trimming took off 4 bases at V and 5 bases at J, with 8 bases between the two ends. The CDR3 extends over 12 amino acids. CDR1 and CDR2 from the germline V gene are LGHDT and YNNKEL (reference sequence). The CDR3 is CASSLQGYGYTF. The CDR3, as DNA: TGTGCCAGCAGCCTACAGGGTTATGGCTACACCTTC.

The chain combines TRBV3-1 (or the pseudogene TRBV3-2) with TRBJ2-1; possibly TRBD1 for D (6 bases). This CDR3 contains 16 residues. The germline CDR1 and CDR2 sequences are LGHDT and YNNKEL (reference sequence). Trimming took 5 bases from V and 8 from J, leaving 22 bases between them. CDR3 DNA sequence: TGTGCCAGCAGCAACCGGGACATAGGGGTGCAGGATGAGCAGTTCTTC. Amino acid sequence: CASSNRDIGVQDEQFF.

The chain joins TRBV3-1 (or the pseudogene TRBV3-2) to TRBJ2-1; D is perhaps TRBD1 (6 bases). The CDR3 extends over 17 amino acids. Between the trimmed V and J ends, which lost 3 bases and 6 bases, there was a span of 21 bases. Germline lookup yields CDR1 LGHDT and CDR2 YNNKEL (reference sequence). The CDR3 coding sequence is TGTGCCAGCAGCCATGTCGTTTGGGCAGGGGTATGCAATGAGCAGTTCTTC. It codes for CASSHVVWAGVCNEQFF.

Details on this clone: Other DNA sequences in this specimen translate into the identical CDR3. This chain links TRBV12-3 or TRBV12-4 with TRBJ1-3; no definite D call. Trimming cost V 6 bases and J 2 bases, with 5 bases left between them. This CDR3 has 12 residues. The CDR3 sequence: CASSLTGNTIYF. CDR3 coding DNA: TGTGCCAGCAGCCTAACTGGAAACACCATATATTTT.

This clone is a singleton in its sample. This chain links TRBV24-1 with TRBJ2-3, with D unclear. Trimming removed 5 bases at V and 3 bases at J, with 8 bases between. The CDR3 consists of 13 residues. Germline loops: CDR1 KGHDR, CDR2 SFDVKD. CDR3 loop: CATSAVATDTQYF. The DNA for the CDR3 is TGTGCCACCAGTGCAGTGGCTACAGATACGCAGTATTTT.

The chain has TRBV19 and TRBJ2-7; 11 bases align to TRBD2. The CDR3 is made up of 13 amino acids. The ends lost 9 bases at V and 4 bases at J; junction bases unmatched: 5. CDR1 is LNHDA, CDR2 SQIVND, per germline (reference sequence). CDR3 coding DNA: TGTGCCAGCAGCACTAGCGGGGGTTACGAGCAGTACTTC. Translated: CASSTSGGYEQYF.

The chain combines TRBV7-8 with TRBJ1-4, with a possible D match to TRBD1 (5 bases). The V gene lost 5 bases and the J gene lost 7 bases, with 17 bases spanning the gap. The CDR3 is made up of 15 amino acids. Germline V lookup: CDR1 SGHVS, CDR2 FQNEAQ. For the CDR3, the DNA is TGTGCCAGCAGCCAGCTGGGGGGGGTTGTTGAAAAACTGTTTTTT. This codes for CASSQLGGVVEKLFF.

The chain uses TRBV5-1 and TRBJ2-1; tentatively, D is TRBD2 (8 bases). This CDR3 region has 15 residues. V was cut by 4 bases and J by 6 bases, with 17 bases left in between. Germline V gene sequence: CDR1 SGHRS, CDR2 YFSETQ. This chain's CDR3 is CASSPREGAGNEQFF. The CDR3 DNA follows: TGCGCCAGCAGCCCCCGGGAGGGGGCCGGCAATGAGCAGTTCTTC.

CDR3 loop: CASSQDLQVGQPQHF. In nucleotides, the CDR3 is TGCGCCAGCAGCCAAGATCTACAGGTTGGTCAGCCCCAGCATTTT. This chain connects TRBV4-1 to TRBJ1-5; the D gene is possibly TRBD1 (5 bases). Trimming took off 0 bases at V and 6 bases at J, with 12 bases between the two ends. The CDR3 has 15 amino acids. Germline V CDR1 and CDR2: MGHRA, YSYEKL.

The CDR3 coding sequence is TGTGCCAGTAGTATTCGCGCATCCCCTGAAGCTTTCTTT. Translation: CASSIRASPEAFF. The chain uses TRBV19 and TRBJ1-1; D not certain. CDR1 LNHDA and CDR2 SQIVND come from the germline V gene (reference sequence). This CDR3 has 13 residues. V was shortened by 3 bases and J by 6 bases, with 11 bases between the two germline ends.

This clone came up a few times. This chain joins TRBV6-5 and TRBJ2-7; TRBD1 matches 7 bases. The V and J ends lost 4 bases and 6 bases, in that order; junction bases with no gene match: 3. CDR3 length equals 12 residues. Germline V CDR1 and CDR2: MNHEY, SVGAGI. CDR3 amino acids: CASSSNRGEQYF. CDR3 bases: TGTGCCAGCAGTTCGAACAGGGGCGAGCAGTACTTC.

The rearrangement links TRBV5-1 to TRBJ1-1; D is uncertain. This CDR3 comprises 14 residues. CDR1 and CDR2 from the germline V gene are SGHRS and YFSETQ. Trimming took 0 bases from V and 1 from J, leaving 7 bases between them. The CDR3 coding sequence is TGCGCCAGCAGCTTGGGAGTATCGAACACTGAAGCTTTCTTT. It is translated as CASSLGVSNTEAFF.

The V call is TRBV29-1, the J call TRBJ1-2; 12 bases line up with TRBD1. This CDR3 comprises 15 residues. J gave up 7 bases and V 3 bases, and 9 bases lay outside the gene matches. Germline loops: CDR1 SQVTM, CDR2 ANQGSEA. The CDR3 coding sequence is TGCAGCGTTGACCGCACCGGGACAGGGGGCGGTGGCTACACCTTC. This encodes CSVDRTGTGGGGYTF. Full variable domain (rest looked up from reference TRBV29-1 and TRBJ1-2): SAVISQKPSRDICQRGTSLTIQCQVDSQVTMMFWYRQQPGQSLTLIATANQGSEATYESGFVIDKFPISRPNLTFSTLTVSNMSPEDSSIYLCSVDRTGTGGGGYTFGSGTRLTVV.

V and J are TRBV28 and TRBJ1-5; 7 nucleotides match TRBD1. The V segment lost 3 bases and the J segment 1 base; nucleotides outside the gene matches: 9. Per germline, CDR1 MDHEN and CDR2 SYDVKM. The CDR3 loop spans 17 amino acids. The CDR3 DNA follows: TGTGCCAGCAGTTTCCCAGGAGGGGGCAGGAGCAATCAGCCCCAGCATTTT. As protein: CASSFPGGGRSNQPQHF.

The rearrangement links TRBV7-2 to TRBJ1-2; TRBD1 matches at 11 bases. The germline V gene has CDR1 SGHTA and CDR2 FQGNSA. This CDR3 has 16 residues. V dropped 5 bases and J dropped 4; count of bases not matched to a gene: 9. CDR3 coding DNA: TGTGCCAGCAGCCCCGGCCGGACAGGGGGCGCCTATGGCTACACCTTC. Protein product: CASSPGRTGGAYGYTF.

This clone was recorded once. CDR3 loop: CASSEARGRSSYEQYF. The CDR3 DNA sequence: TGTGCCAGCAGTGAAGCGCGGGGACGTAGCTCCTACGAGCAGTACTTC. V usage is TRBV2 and J usage is TRBJ2-7, with D possibly matching TRBD2 (6 bases). The CDR3 totals 16 residues. Per the germline V gene, CDR1 is SNHLY and CDR2 is FYNNEI. V was shortened by 0 bases and J by 0 bases, with 12 bases between the two germline ends.

V is TRBV5-1 and J is TRBJ1-1, with 10 bases identical to TRBD1. The length of the CDR3 is 15 residues. In germline, CDR1 is SGHRS, CDR2 YFSETQ. The V segment lost 4 bases and the J segment 1 base; nucleotides outside the gene matches: 4. The CDR3 loop reads CASSQRQGANTEAFF. CDR3 bases: TGCGCCAGCAGCCAAAGACAGGGGGCGAACACTGAAGCTTTCTTT.

The genes are TRBV11-3 and TRBJ2-5; D gene ambiguous. This CDR3 contains 12 residues. Trimming shortened V by 5 bases and J by 5 bases, and 9 bases separated the two germline ends. Germline lookup yields CDR1 SGHNT and CDR2 YENEEA. In DNA, the CDR3 is TGTGCCAGCAGCATAAGTCGGGAGACCCAGTACTTC. This codes for CASSISRETQYF.

The chain carries TRBV2 and TRBJ1-2, with TRBD1 as a possible D gene (6 bases). Germline CDR1 SNHLY, CDR2 FYNNEI. V lost 3 bases to trimming and J lost 6 bases, with 17 bases between them. The CDR3 has 15 residues. CDR3 bases: TGTGCCAGCAGTGAGTTTGTCAGGGGAGAAAATGGCTACACCTTC. Translation: CASSEFVRGENGYTF.

This chain connects TRBV30 to TRBJ1-6; 10 bases are shared with TRBD1. CDR3 length: 17 amino acids. V shed 0 bases and J 6 bases; nucleotides not matched to a gene: 8. The germline CDR1 and CDR2 sequences are GTSNPN and SVGIG (reference sequence). CDR3 in DNA: TGTGCCTGGAGTGTAGGGACAGGGGTTGATGGTAATTCACCCCTCCACTTT. It codes for CAWSVGTGVDGNSPLHF. Variable domain in full (rest from reference TRBV30 and TRBJ1-6): SQTIHQWPATLVQPVGSPLSLECTVEGTSNPNLYWYRQAAGRGLQLLFYSVGIGQISSEVPQNLSASRPQDRQFILSSKKLLLSDSGFYLCAWSVGTGVDGNSPLHFGNGTRLTVT.